The 14 T cell receptor beta chains below all came from one sample that was sequenced in a study of CD8 T cells in ankylosing spondylitis. Via MiXCR, TCRdb re-called the 5' RACE reads, giving one row per CDR3 protein. The repertoire consists of approximately 88,000 distinct CDR3 sequences, with roughly 9.6% occurring once and the leading ten covering over 4.5%. The sample consisted of blood, either unsorted or a sorted T cell fraction (not recorded which). The receptors were gathered from a male donor with ankylosing spondylitis or in good health (not recorded which).

In its sample, this clonotype was seen many times. The CDR3: CASSLVSELQETQYF. CDR3 DNA sequence: TGTGCCAGCAGCTTAGTGTCGGAGCTCCAAGAGACCCAGTACTTC. This chain joins TRBV7-2 and TRBJ2-5; D is uncertain. The germline CDR1 and CDR2 sequences are SGHTA and FQGNSA. The CDR3 consists of 15 residues. V lost 1 base and J 1 base, leaving 10 bases between the germline ends.

This clonotype was recorded many times. This chain connects TRBV28 to TRBJ2-3; 9 bases line up with TRBD2. The CDR3 totals 16 residues. V dropped 5 bases and J dropped 3; count of bases not matched to a gene: 9. Germline CDR1 is MDHEN and CDR2 is SYDVKM. CDR3 nucleotide sequence: TGTGCCAGCAGTCCCCATAGCGGGGGAGTAACAGATACGCAGTATTTT. Translating gives CASSPHSGGVTDTQYF.

A word on this clonotype: This may come from a read error, since a much larger clone is one base off. The chain links TRBV5-1 to TRBJ2-6, with D perhaps assigned TRBD1 or TRBD2 (6 bases each). There are 14 residues in the CDR3. Germline lookup yields CDR1 SGHRS and CDR2 YFSETQ. CDR3 DNA sequence: TGCGCCAGCAATCCGGGGGCCGGGGCCAACGCCCTGACTTTC. Residues: CASNPGAGANALTF.

This sequence joins TRBV7-9 and TRBJ2-7; the match to TRBD2 covers 7 bases. This CDR3 region has 12 residues. Germline trimming cut 6 bases from V and 1 base from J; bases unmatched to any gene: 0. Looked up from germline, CDR1 is SEHNR and CDR2 is FQNEAQ (reference sequence). The CDR3 reads CASRGGSYEQYF. The CDR3 DNA is TGTGCCAGCAGGGGGGGGTCCTACGAGCAGTACTTC.

This clonotype was recorded many times. V is TRBV20-1 and J is TRBJ2-1; TRBD2 is a possible D gene (7 bases). This CDR3 has 15 amino acids. V shed 6 bases and J shed 7 bases, with 22 bases lying between them. From germline, CDR1 is DFQATT and CDR2 SNEGSKA (reference sequence). CDR3 sequence: CSASNGGGGMNEQFF. DNA of the CDR3: TGCAGTGCAAGTAACGGGGGCGGGGGCATGAATGAGCAGTTCTTC.

This clonotype occurred many times. This rearrangement joins TRBV7-8 to TRBJ2-7, with 8 bases lining up with TRBD1. The CDR3 consists of 14 residues. CDR1 is SGHVS and CDR2 is FQNEAQ in the germline V gene. V lost 3 bases, J lost 2 bases, and 3 bases stayed unmatched. CDR3 residues: CASSFGQGPYEQYF. CDR3 DNA sequence: TGTGCCAGCAGCTTCGGACAGGGTCCCTACGAGCAGTACTTC.

This clonotype showed up many times. The CDR3 protein is CASSFGTGGNSPLHF. The CDR3 DNA reads as TGTGCCAGCAGTTTCGGGACAGGGGGCAATTCACCCCTCCACTTT. The V and J genes are TRBV28 and TRBJ1-6; 12 bases are a match to TRBD1. CDR3 length: 15 residues. Looked up from germline, CDR1 is MDHEN and CDR2 is SYDVKM. V shed 3 bases, J shed 7 bases, and the junction held 1 base outside the gene matches.

Many counts were recorded for this clonotype. The V call is TRBV20-1, the J call TRBJ2-1, with 9 bases identical to TRBD1. V dropped 5 bases and J dropped 5; count of bases not matched to a gene: 4. Germline CDR1 reads DFQATT; CDR2 reads SNEGSKA (reference sequence). This CDR3 spans 13 amino acids. CDR3 nucleotide sequence: TGCAGTGCTGGCGGGACAGGGAACAATGAGCAGTTCTTC. This gives the protein CSAGGTGNNEQFF.

In this sample, this clonotype turned up many times. The chain links TRBV6-1 to TRBJ1-6, with 7 bases lining up with TRBD1. The CDR3 length is 15 residues. Germline trimming cut 6 bases from V and 13 bases from J; bases unmatched to any gene: 15. CDR1 MNHNS and CDR2 SASEGT come from the germline V gene. CDR3 amino acids: CASRVAGTAIYPLHF. CDR3 in DNA: TGTGCCAGCAGAGTAGCCGGGACAGCGATCTATCCCCTCCACTTT.

This clonotype was observed at least ten times. The chain employs TRBV29-1 and TRBJ2-3; no definite D call. Germline CDR1 and CDR2: SQVTM and ANQGSEA. Trimming pared 7 bases from V and 0 bases from J, leaving 14 bases between. This CDR3 comprises 14 residues. This CDR3 is CSGGWTASTDTQYF. Here the CDR3 DNA reads TGCAGCGGTGGATGGACCGCCAGCACAGATACGCAGTATTTT.

This clonotype was detected ten times or more. V and J are TRBV5-1 and TRBJ2-7; D possibly corresponds to TRBD1 (6 bases). Trimming shortened V by 4 bases and J by 0 bases, and 14 bases separated the two germline ends. CDR3 length: 15 amino acids. Per the germline V gene, CDR1 is SGHRS and CDR2 is YFSETQ. The CDR3 region is CASSPRQGISYEQYF. The CDR3 DNA reads TGCGCCAGCAGCCCGCGGCAGGGGATCTCCTACGAGCAGTACTTC.

The sample holds many counts of this clonotype. CDR3 protein: CSVDGLAGDPSTDTQYF. CDR3 DNA sequence: TGCAGCGTTGATGGGCTAGCGGGGGACCCTAGCACAGATACGCAGTATTTT. The chain recombines TRBV29-1 with TRBJ2-3, with 10 bases identical to TRBD2. V lost 3 bases and J lost 0; bases outside the gene matches: 9. Germline V gene sequence: CDR1 SQVTM, CDR2 ANQGSEA. This CDR3 has 17 residues.

This clonotype was counted many times. The rearrangement joins TRBV20-1 to TRBJ2-7; TRBD2 matches 14 bases. Germline trimming cut 1 base from V and 7 bases from J; bases unmatched to any gene: 3. Germline V gene lookup returns CDR1 DFQATT and CDR2 SNEGSKA (reference sequence). This CDR3 has 14 amino acids. The CDR3 DNA sequence: TGCAGTGCTAGAGCCGGGACTAGCGGGGGAGAGCAGTACTTC. Encoded protein: CSARAGTSGGEQYF.

The chain uses TRBV5-6 and TRBJ1-6; TRBD1 agrees at 7 bases. CDR1 and CDR2 (germline): SGHDT, YYEEEE. The CDR3 is made up of 14 amino acids. Trimming removed 5 bases from V and 6 bases from J; junction bases left unmatched: 5. The CDR3 DNA follows: TGTGCCAGCAGGCCGACAGGGTTTAATTCACCCCTCCACTTT. It encodes CASRPTGFNSPLHF.